The 30 T cell receptor beta chains below were found in one sample sequenced in a study of CD4 T cells in relation to SARS-CoV-2 and coronaviruses. What these receptors recognize is not known. Measured with immunoSEQ multiplex PCR; TCRdb has only the in-frame clones, and not every one. This table has almost 20,000 clones, roughly 81% appearing once. CD4+ T cells from unexposed donors were obtained before the COVID-19 pandemic (2011-2018). After around nine days of culture, CD4+ T cells were isolated. Sequenced sample: CD4+ T cells from PBMCs, cultured in vitro. The origin of the receptors is a human donor in good health.

This clone was observed a single time. V usage is TRBV2 and J usage is TRBJ2-5; a possible D gene is TRBD2 (6 bases). Trimming removed 5 bases at V and 7 bases at J, with 20 bases between. CDR1 is SNHLY and CDR2 is FYNNEI in the germline V gene. The CDR3 runs 15 residues. For the CDR3, the DNA is TGTGCCAGCAGTCTCCGACTAGGCCCAAGGTGGACCCAGTACTTC. Translated, it gives CASSLRLGPRWTQYF. Using reference TRBV2 and TRBJ2-5 for the parts outside the CDR3, the full variable domain is EPEVTQTPSHQVTQMGQEVILRCVPISNHLYFYWYRQILGQKVEFLVSFYNNEISEKSEIFDDQFSVERPDGSNFTLKIRSTKLEDSAMYFCASSLRLGPRWTQYFGPGTRLLVL.

The CDR3 bases are TGTGCCAGCAGCCGACTTGGGGGTGGGTCCTACAATGAGCAGTTCTTC. Translating gives CASSRLGGGSYNEQFF. V is TRBV7-6 and J is TRBJ2-1; D possibly matches TRBD1 or TRBD2 (5 bases each). Germline loops: CDR1 SGHVS, CDR2 FNYEAQ. The CDR3 is 16 residues long. The ends were cut back, 5 bases at V and 1 base at J, with 15 bases in the middle.

In its sample, this clone was seen once. The V and J genes are TRBV7-2 and TRBJ2-2; 11 bases align to TRBD1. CDR3 length: 16 residues. CDR1 is SGHTA and CDR2 is FQGNSA in the germline V gene. Trimming took 4 bases from V and 7 from J; bases not matched to a gene: 8. The CDR3 sequence is CASSSWTGGGNGELFF. CDR3 bases: TGTGCCAGCAGCTCTTGGACAGGGGGCGGCAACGGGGAGCTGTTTTTT.

V usage is TRBV7-6 and J usage is TRBJ1-6; no definite D call. The CDR3 is 19 amino acids. The germline CDR1 and CDR2 sequences are SGHVS and FNYEAQ. Trimming removed 4 bases at V and 4 bases at J, with 23 bases between. CDR3 protein: CASSSLAPLAGRYNSPLHF. The CDR3 DNA sequence: TGTGCCAGCAGCTCCCTAGCCCCCCTGGCAGGCCGGTATAATTCACCCCTCCACTTT.

This sequence joins TRBV2 and TRBJ1-2; TRBD1 aligns across 9 bases. The CDR3 is made up of 12 amino acids. V lost 7 bases to trimming and J lost 4 bases; unmatched junction nucleotides: 1. Looked up from germline, CDR1 is SNHLY and CDR2 is FYNNEI. The CDR3 DNA sequence: TGTGCCAGCAAGACAGGGGGCTATGGCTACACCTTC. Its protein product is CASKTGGYGYTF.

The chain is built from TRBV6-5 and TRBJ1-5; the match to TRBD1 covers 7 bases. This CDR3 region has 15 residues. After removal of 5 bases from V and 0 bases from J, the junction contained 4 bases not matched to a gene. CDR1 and CDR2 (germline): MNHEY, SVGAGI. CDR3 amino acids: CASSRQGNSNQPQHF. The CDR3 region has the DNA TGTGCCAGCAGTAGACAGGGAAATAGCAATCAGCCCCAGCATTTT.

The gene calls are TRBV21-1 and TRBJ1-1. TRBV21-1 is shown as a pseudogene. The CDR3 is 12 amino acids. The CDR3 nucleotides read TGTGCCAGCAGCAAAGCTGAGCCTGAAGCTTTCTTT. This translates into CASSKAEPEAFF.

This rearrangement joins TRBV4-2 to TRBJ2-7, with TRBD2 identical over 10 bases. CDR1 LGHNA and CDR2 YNFKEQ come from the germline V gene. This CDR3 is built from 18 residues. V shed 1 base and J 4 bases; nucleotides not matched to a gene: 13. The CDR3 DNA follows: TGTGCCAGCAGCCAAGGGGGGCGGACTAGCGGCTTTTTTTACGAGCAGTACTTC. Protein: CASSQGGRTSGFFYEQYF.

This clone was seen more than once but under ten times. V gene TRBV7-2 combines with J gene TRBJ2-2; 7 nucleotides match TRBD2. The CDR3 runs to 17 residues. Trimming at V came to 6 bases and at J to 0 bases, leaving 10 bases not matched to a gene. Germline values: CDR1 SGHTA, CDR2 FQGNSA. The CDR3: CASSSPLGGSNTGELFF. The CDR3 DNA sequence: TGTGCCAGCAGTTCCCCCTTGGGGGGGTCGAACACCGGGGAGCTGTTTTTT.

This clone has only a few counts. The J gene is TRBJ2-5, the V gene TRBV7-9; D might be TRBD2 (5 bases). V shed 5 bases and J shed 5 bases, with 18 bases lying between them. Germline values: CDR1 SEHNR, CDR2 FQNEAQ (reference sequence). The CDR3 has 15 residues. CDR3 in amino acids: CASSDDGVPGETQYF. CDR3 DNA: TGTGCCAGCAGCGATGACGGGGTCCCTGGGGAGACCCAGTACTTC. Supplemented by reference TRBV7-9 and TRBJ2-5, the full variable domain reads DTGVSQNPRHKITKRGQNVTFRCDPISEHNRLYWYRQTLGQGPEFLTYFQNEAQLEKSRLLSDRFSAERPKGSFSTLEIQRTEQGDSAMYLCASSDDGVPGETQYFGPGTRLLVL.

J is TRBJ2-2 and V is TRBV4-3; TRBD1 matches at 9 bases. Germline loops: CDR1 LGHNA, CDR2 YSLEER. The length of the CDR3 is 17 residues. The V gene end was trimmed by 4 bases and the J gene end by 5 bases; junction bases not matched to a gene: 11. For the CDR3, the DNA is TGCGCCAGCAGCCCAGACGCGACAGGGGGAATAACCGGGGAGCTGTTTTTT. This codes for CASSPDATGGITGELFF.

The V and J genes are TRBV7-2 and TRBJ1-4; no clear D. Between the trimmed V and J ends, which lost 3 bases and 8 bases, there was a span of 7 bases. The CDR3 length is 12 residues. Germline CDR1 is SGHTA and CDR2 is FQGNSA. The DNA of the CDR3 is TGTGCCAGCAGCTTTGGCCGGGAAAAACTGTTTTTT. It codes for CASSFGREKLFF. The variable domain in full, with the rest retrieved from reference TRBV7-2 and TRBJ1-4, is GAGVSQSPSNKVTEKGKDVELRCDPISGHTALYWYRQSLGQGLEFLIYFQGNSAPDKSGLPSDRFSAERTGGSVSTLTIQRTQQEDSAVYLCASSFGREKLFFGSGTQLSVL.

The V call is TRBV5-1, the J call TRBJ1-2; 11 nucleotides agree with TRBD1. J lost 6 bases, V lost 2 bases, and 12 bases had no gene match. Germline V gene lookup returns CDR1 SGHRS and CDR2 YFSETQ. This CDR3 has 17 amino acids. CDR3 in amino acids: CASSFGGQGGNEDGYTF. The CDR3 bases are TGCGCCAGCAGCTTTGGGGGACAGGGGGGGAATGAGGATGGCTACACCTTC.

V gene TRBV5-4 combines with J gene TRBJ2-7, with 10 bases fitting TRBD1. The CDR3 totals 15 residues. Germline V gene data show CDR1 as SGHNT and CDR2 as YYREEE (reference sequence). V lost 2 bases and J lost 6; bases outside the gene matches: 8. For the CDR3, the DNA is TGTGCCAGCAGCTTTATTGGGACAGGGGTCCCCGAGCAGTACTTC. Its protein product is CASSFIGTGVPEQYF.

The chain recombines TRBV14 with TRBJ1-3; no clear D gene. CDR1 is SGHDN, CDR2 FVKESK, per germline. The CDR3 is 18 amino acids. V lost 1 base to trimming and J lost 0 bases, with 16 bases between them. Written as DNA, the CDR3 is TGTGCCAGCAGCCAAGGAGGGCGGGCAGGCGACTCTGGAAACACCATATATTTT. This sequence encodes CASSQGGRAGDSGNTIYF.

The chain carries TRBV7-9 and TRBJ2-7; tentatively, D is TRBD1 or TRBD2 (5 bases each). Germline CDR1 reads SEHNR; CDR2 reads FQNEAQ (reference sequence). Trimming left V 7 bases short and J 2 bases short, with 15 bases between. The CDR3 is 14 amino acids. The CDR3 nucleotides read TGTGCCAGCATCCCGGGGCAGGGAACCTACGAGCAGTACTTC. Protein: CASIPGQGTYEQYF.

The rearrangement joins TRBV11-3 to TRBJ2-7, with D perhaps TRBD2 (5 bases). The V end was cut by 3 bases, the J end by 2 bases, with 8 bases between. The CDR3 covers 13 residues. The germline V gene encodes CDR1 SGHNT and CDR2 YENEEA. This CDR3 is CASSFGSAYEQYF. CDR3 nucleotides: TGTGCCAGCAGCTTTGGGAGTGCCTACGAGCAGTACTTC. Filled out from reference TRBV11-3 and TRBJ2-7, the complete variable domain reads EAGVVQSPRYKIIEKKQPVAFWCNPISGHNTLYWYLQNLGQGPELLIRYENEEAVDDSQLPKDRFSAERLKGVDSTLKIQPAELGDSAVYLCASSFGSAYEQYFGPGTRLTVT.

This chain connects TRBV19 to TRBJ1-3, with a tentative D call TRBD1 (6 bases). Looked up from germline, CDR1 is LNHDA and CDR2 is SQIVND (reference sequence). Trimming shortened V by 7 bases and J by 2 bases, and 18 bases separated the two germline ends. The CDR3 contains 16 residues. The CDR3 region is CASTQGQPGAGNTIYF. CDR3 DNA sequence: TGTGCCAGTACCCAAGGACAGCCCGGAGCTGGAAACACCATATATTTT.

CDR3 nucleotides: TGTGCCAGCAGTCCCAGGGGGTATGGCTACACCTTC. This translates into CASSPRGYGYTF. V gene TRBV6-2 or TRBV6-3 combines with J gene TRBJ1-2; 7 bases map to TRBD1. Trimming removed 5 bases from V and 5 bases from J; junction bases left unmatched: 2. The CDR3 length is 12 residues. Germline V gene data show CDR1 as MNHEY and CDR2 as SVGEGT.

The chain is built from TRBV9 and TRBJ1-4, with D hard to call. The CDR3 has 14 amino acids. The germline CDR1 and CDR2 sequences are SGDLS and YYNGEE. V lost 0 bases to trimming and J lost 8 bases, with 11 bases between them. Here the CDR3 reads CASSVGQVDEKLFF. The DNA for the CDR3 is TGTGCCAGCAGCGTAGGACAAGTTGACGAAAAACTGTTTTTT.

The chain employs TRBV6-2 or TRBV6-3 and TRBJ1-1; perhaps TRBD1 as D (5 bases). CDR1 is MNHEY, CDR2 SVGEGT, per germline. V lost 5 bases, J lost 1 base, and 14 bases lay in between. The CDR3 has 15 residues. Here the CDR3 reads CASSPPRVRNTEAFF. The CDR3 DNA is TGTGCCAGCAGTCCCCCCAGGGTTAGGAACACTGAAGCTTTCTTT.

This clone was picked up a small number of times. The chain recombines TRBV6-1 with TRBJ2-7; D might be TRBD2 (5 bases). V lost 2 bases, J lost 2 bases, and 10 bases lay in between. The CDR3 contains 14 residues. Germline-derived CDR1 and CDR2 are MNHNS and SASEGT. CDR3 in DNA: TGTGCCAGCAGTGAACTAAGCGGTCCCTACGAGCAGTACTTC. It encodes CASSELSGPYEQYF.

In its sample, this clone was seen once. Here the CDR3 DNA reads TGTGCCTGGAGTACAACCGGAATGGGGGGCTACACCTTC. It codes for CAWSTTGMGGYTF. The chain couples TRBV30 to TRBJ1-2; D is uncertain. CDR1 and CDR2 (germline): GTSNPN, SVGIG (reference sequence). This CDR3 is 13 amino acids long. The V gene lost 2 bases and the J gene lost 8 bases, with 15 bases spanning the gap.

This clone was detected only once. The V gene is TRBV6-5, the J gene TRBJ2-1; 7 nucleotides align to TRBD1. V lost 6 bases, J lost 5 bases, and 7 bases stayed unmatched. This CDR3 spans 14 amino acids. Germline V gene sequence: CDR1 MNHEY, CDR2 SVGAGI. The CDR3 reads CASRRDRDHNEQFF. DNA of the CDR3: TGTGCCAGCAGGCGAGACAGGGACCACAATGAGCAGTTCTTC.

This clone was seen a handful of times. This sequence joins TRBV5-5 and TRBJ1-1; D is uncertain. V gave up 1 base and J gave up 1 base, with 8 bases separating them. Germline CDR1 and CDR2: SGHKS and YYEKEE (reference sequence). The CDR3 spans 14 residues. DNA for the CDR3: TGTGCCAGCAGCTTGATCCCGGAGAACACTGAAGCTTTCTTT. It encodes CASSLIPENTEAFF.

Only a few counts were recorded for this clone. CDR3 protein: CASSLRGLQGIGEQFF. The CDR3 DNA reads as TGTGCCAGCAGCTTGAGAGGCCTCCAGGGAATAGGTGAGCAGTTCTTC. This chain connects TRBV5-4 to TRBJ2-1; D possibly corresponds to TRBD1 (5 bases). Germline CDR1 is SGHNT and CDR2 is YYREEE (reference sequence). The CDR3 covers 16 residues. V shed 1 base and J shed 9 bases, with 20 bases lying between them.

The rearrangement links TRBV5-6 to TRBJ2-7; TRBD2 matches at 8 bases. V shed 2 bases and J 2 bases; nucleotides not matched to a gene: 9. Germline CDR1 SGHDT, CDR2 YYEEEE. The CDR3 contains 16 residues. The CDR3 loop reads CASSFTNAGGPYEQYF. The CDR3 bases are TGTGCCAGCAGCTTTACGAACGCGGGGGGACCCTACGAGCAGTACTTC.

The chain combines TRBV5-3 with TRBJ2-3; D call uncertain. TRBV5-3 is an ORF, and what it does is uncertain. V dropped 3 bases and J dropped 0 bases, with 11 bases sitting between them. CDR3 length: 15 residues. CDR3 sequence reads: CARSSKHPSTDTQYF. CDR3 sequence (DNA): TGTGCCAGAAGCTCGAAACATCCTAGCACAGATACGCAGTATTTT.

The chain carries TRBV5-1 and TRBJ1-2; TRBD1 is a possible D gene (5 bases). V dropped 5 bases and J dropped 0 bases, with 11 bases sitting between them. The CDR3 has 14 amino acids. Germline CDR1 SGHRS, CDR2 YFSETQ. The CDR3 loop is CASRMDTANYGYTF. In nucleotides, the CDR3 is TGCGCCAGCAGGATGGACACCGCTAACTATGGCTACACCTTC.

The chain recombines TRBV20-1 with TRBJ2-2; TRBD1 matches at 9 bases. The CDR3 is 16 amino acids. Germline CDR1 DFQATT, CDR2 SNEGSKA (reference sequence). V lost 3 bases, J lost 6 bases, and 11 bases stayed unmatched. The CDR3 DNA sequence: TGCAGTGCTAGTAGAACCGGGACAGGGCGGGCCGGGGAGCTGTTTTTT. Encoded protein: CSASRTGTGRAGELFF.